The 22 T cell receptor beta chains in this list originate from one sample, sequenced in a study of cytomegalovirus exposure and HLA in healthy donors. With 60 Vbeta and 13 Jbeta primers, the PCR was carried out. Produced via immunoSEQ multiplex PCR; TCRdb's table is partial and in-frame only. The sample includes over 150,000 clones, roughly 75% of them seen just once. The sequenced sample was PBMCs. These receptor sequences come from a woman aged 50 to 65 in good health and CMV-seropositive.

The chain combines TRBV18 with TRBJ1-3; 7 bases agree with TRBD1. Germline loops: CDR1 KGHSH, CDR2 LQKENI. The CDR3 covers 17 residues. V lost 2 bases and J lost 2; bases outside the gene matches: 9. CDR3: CASSPIKGAPAGNTIYF. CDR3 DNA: TGTGCCAGCTCACCAATTAAGGGGGCACCGGCTGGAAACACCATATATTTT.

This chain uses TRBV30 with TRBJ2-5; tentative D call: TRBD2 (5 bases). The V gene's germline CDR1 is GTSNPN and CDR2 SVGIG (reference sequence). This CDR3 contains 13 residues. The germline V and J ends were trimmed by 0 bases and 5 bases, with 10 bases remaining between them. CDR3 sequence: CAWSVKGGETQYF. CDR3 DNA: TGTGCCTGGAGTGTAAAGGGCGGGGAGACCCAGTACTTC. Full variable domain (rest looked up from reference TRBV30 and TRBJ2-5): SQTIHQWPATLVQPVGSPLSLECTVEGTSNPNLYWYRQAAGRGLQLLFYSVGIGQISSEVPQNLSASRPQDRQFILSSKKLLLSDSGFYLCAWSVKGGETQYFGPGTRLLVL.

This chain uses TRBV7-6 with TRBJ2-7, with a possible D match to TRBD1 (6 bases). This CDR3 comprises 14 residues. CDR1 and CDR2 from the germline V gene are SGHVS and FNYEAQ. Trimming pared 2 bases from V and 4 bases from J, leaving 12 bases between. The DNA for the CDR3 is TGTGCCAGCAGCTTATTGGACAGAGAGTACGAGCAGTACTTC. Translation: CASSLLDREYEQYF.

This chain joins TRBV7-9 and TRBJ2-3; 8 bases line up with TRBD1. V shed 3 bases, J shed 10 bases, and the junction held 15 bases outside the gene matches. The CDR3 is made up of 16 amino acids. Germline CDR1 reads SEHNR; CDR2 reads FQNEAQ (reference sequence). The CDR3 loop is CASSFGQGTARDPQYF. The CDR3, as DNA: TGTGCCAGCAGCTTTGGACAGGGAACAGCGAGGGATCCGCAGTATTTT.

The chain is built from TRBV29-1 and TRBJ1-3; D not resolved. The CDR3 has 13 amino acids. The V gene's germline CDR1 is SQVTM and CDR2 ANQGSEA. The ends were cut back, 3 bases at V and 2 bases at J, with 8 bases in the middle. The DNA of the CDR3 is TGCAGCGTTGAGGAGAGTACTGGAAACACCATATATTTT. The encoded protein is CSVEESTGNTIYF.

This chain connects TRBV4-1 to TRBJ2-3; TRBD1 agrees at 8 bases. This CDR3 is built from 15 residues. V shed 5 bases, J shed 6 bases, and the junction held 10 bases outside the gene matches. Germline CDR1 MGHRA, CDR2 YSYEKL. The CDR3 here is CASSVLDREIDTQYF. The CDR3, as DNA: TGCGCCAGCAGCGTATTGGACAGGGAGATCGATACGCAGTATTTT.

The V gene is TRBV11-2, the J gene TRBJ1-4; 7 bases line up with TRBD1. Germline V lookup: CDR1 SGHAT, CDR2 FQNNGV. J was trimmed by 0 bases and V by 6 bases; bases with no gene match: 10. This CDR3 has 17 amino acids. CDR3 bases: TGTGCCAGCAGAATTAACAGGGGTTCCCCAACTAATGAAAAACTGTTTTTT. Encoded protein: CASRINRGSPTNEKLFF.

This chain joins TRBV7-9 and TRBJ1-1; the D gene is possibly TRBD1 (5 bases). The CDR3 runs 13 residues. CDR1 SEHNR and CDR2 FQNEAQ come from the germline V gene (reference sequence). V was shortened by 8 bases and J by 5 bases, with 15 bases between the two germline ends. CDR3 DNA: TGTGCCAGCTCCAAGGACATTCTGACTGAAGCTTTCTTT. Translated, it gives CASSKDILTEAFF.

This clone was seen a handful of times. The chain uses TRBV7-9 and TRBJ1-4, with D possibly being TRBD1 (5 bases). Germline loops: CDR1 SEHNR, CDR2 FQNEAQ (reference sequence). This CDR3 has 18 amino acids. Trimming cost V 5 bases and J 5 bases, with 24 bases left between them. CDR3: CASSAPMGRGTQNEKLFF. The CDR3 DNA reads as TGTGCCAGCAGCGCACCCATGGGTCGGGGGACCCAGAATGAAAAACTGTTTTTT.

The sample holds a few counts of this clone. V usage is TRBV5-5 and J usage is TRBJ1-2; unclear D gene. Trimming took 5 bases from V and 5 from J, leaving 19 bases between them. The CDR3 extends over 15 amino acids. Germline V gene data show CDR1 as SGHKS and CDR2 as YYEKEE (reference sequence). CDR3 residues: CASSYPASRLYGYTF. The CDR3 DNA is TGTGCCAGCAGTTATCCCGCCAGCAGACTTTATGGCTACACCTTC.

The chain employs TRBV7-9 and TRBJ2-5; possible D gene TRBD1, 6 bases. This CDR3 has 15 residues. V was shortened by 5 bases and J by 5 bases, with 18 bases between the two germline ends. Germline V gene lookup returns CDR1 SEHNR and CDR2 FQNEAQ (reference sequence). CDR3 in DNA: TGTGCCAGCAGCCCCACACAGGGCTGGGGGGAGACCCAGTACTTC. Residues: CASSPTQGWGETQYF.

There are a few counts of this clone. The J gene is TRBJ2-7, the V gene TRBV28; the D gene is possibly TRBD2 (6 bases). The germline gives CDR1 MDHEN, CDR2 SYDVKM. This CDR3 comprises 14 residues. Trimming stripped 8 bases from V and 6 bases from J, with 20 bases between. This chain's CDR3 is CASSGGNPVREQYF. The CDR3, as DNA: TGTGCCAGCTCTGGGGGGAATCCGGTCCGCGAGCAGTACTTC.

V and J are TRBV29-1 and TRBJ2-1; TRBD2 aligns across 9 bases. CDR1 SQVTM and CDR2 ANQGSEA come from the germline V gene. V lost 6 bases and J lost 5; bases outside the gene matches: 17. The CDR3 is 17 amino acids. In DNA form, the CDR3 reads TGCAGCGTGGTATACCAGAAGATAGCGGGAGTGAACAATGAGCAGTTCTTC. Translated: CSVVYQKIAGVNNEQFF.

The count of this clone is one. In DNA, the CDR3 is TGCGCCAGCACCTCAATCGGACTACCTGGCGGCGCCGGGGAGCTGTTTTTT. It encodes CASTSIGLPGGAGELFF. The rearrangement links TRBV4-1 to TRBJ2-2; D is possibly TRBD2 (6 bases). Germline V CDR1 and CDR2: MGHRA, YSYEKL. V was trimmed by 7 bases and J by 6 bases, leaving 24 bases between them. This CDR3 region has 17 residues.

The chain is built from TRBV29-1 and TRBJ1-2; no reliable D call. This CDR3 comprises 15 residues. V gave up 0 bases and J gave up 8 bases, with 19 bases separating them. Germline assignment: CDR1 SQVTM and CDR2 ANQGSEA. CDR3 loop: CSVEDREAGILGYTF. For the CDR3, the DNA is TGCAGCGTTGAAGATAGGGAGGCAGGCATATTAGGCTACACCTTC.

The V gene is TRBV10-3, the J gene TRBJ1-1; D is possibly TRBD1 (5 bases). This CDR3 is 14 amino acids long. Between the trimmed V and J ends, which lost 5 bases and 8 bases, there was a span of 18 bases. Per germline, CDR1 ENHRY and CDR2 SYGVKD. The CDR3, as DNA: TGTGCCATCAGTAGGGCCACAGGCCAGGAAGAAGCTTTCTTT. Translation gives CAISRATGQEEAFF.

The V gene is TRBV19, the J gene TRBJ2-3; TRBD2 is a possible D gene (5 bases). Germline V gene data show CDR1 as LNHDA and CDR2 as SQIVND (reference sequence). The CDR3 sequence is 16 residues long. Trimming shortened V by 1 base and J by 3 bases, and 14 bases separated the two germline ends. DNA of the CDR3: TGTGCCAGTAGTATAGTCGGGATTCACGATACAGATACGCAGTATTTT. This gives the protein CASSIVGIHDTDTQYF.

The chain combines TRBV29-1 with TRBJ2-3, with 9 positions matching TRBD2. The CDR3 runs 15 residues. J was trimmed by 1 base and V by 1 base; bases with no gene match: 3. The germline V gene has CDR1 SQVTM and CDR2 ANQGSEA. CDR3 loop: CSVEGTSVRTDTQYF. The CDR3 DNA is TGCAGCGTTGAAGGGACTAGCGTTCGCACAGATACGCAGTATTTT.

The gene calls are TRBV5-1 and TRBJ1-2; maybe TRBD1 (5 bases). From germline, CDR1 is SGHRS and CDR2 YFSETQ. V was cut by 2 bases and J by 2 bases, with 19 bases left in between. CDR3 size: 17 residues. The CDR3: CASSLNGGRASNYGYTF. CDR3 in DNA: TGCGCCAGCAGCTTAAATGGCGGCAGGGCGTCAAACTATGGCTACACCTTC.

CDR3 amino acids: CAIARAFQETQYF. CDR3 nucleotide sequence: TGTGCCATCGCCAGGGCTTTCCAAGAGACCCAGTACTTC. The chain combines TRBV10-3 with TRBJ2-5; tentatively, D is TRBD1 (5 bases). The CDR3 loop spans 13 amino acids. Per the germline V gene, CDR1 is ENHRY and CDR2 is SYGVKD. V shed 8 bases and J shed 1 base, with 11 bases lying between them.

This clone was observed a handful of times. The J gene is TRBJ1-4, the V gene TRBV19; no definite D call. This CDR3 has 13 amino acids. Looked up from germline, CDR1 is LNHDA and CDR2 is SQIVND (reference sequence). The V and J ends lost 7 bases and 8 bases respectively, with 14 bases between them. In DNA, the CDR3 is TGTGCCAGTACCACGAGAGGGAGAGAAAAACTGTTTTTT. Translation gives CASTTRGREKLFF.

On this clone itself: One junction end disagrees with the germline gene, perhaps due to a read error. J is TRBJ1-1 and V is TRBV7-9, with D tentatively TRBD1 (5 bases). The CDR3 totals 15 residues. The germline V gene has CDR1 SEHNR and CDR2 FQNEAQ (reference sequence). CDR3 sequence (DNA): TGTTCCAGCAGCTTAGTTGGGGGGGAGTACACTGAAGCTTTCTTT. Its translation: CSSSLVGGEYTEAFF.